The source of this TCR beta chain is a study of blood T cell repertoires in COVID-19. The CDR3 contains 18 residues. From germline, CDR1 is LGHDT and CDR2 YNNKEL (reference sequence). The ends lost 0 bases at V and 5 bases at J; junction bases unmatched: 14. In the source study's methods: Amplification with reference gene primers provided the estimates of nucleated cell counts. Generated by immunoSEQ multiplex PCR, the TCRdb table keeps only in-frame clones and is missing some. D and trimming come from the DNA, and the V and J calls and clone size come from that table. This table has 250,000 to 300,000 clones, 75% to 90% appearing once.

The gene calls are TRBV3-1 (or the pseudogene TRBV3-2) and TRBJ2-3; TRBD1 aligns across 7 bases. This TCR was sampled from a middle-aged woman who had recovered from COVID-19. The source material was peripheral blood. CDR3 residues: CASSQDKGQVGPEDTQYF. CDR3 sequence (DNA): TGTGCCAGCAGCCAAGATAAAGGACAGGTTGGTCCAGAAGATACGCAGTATTTT.